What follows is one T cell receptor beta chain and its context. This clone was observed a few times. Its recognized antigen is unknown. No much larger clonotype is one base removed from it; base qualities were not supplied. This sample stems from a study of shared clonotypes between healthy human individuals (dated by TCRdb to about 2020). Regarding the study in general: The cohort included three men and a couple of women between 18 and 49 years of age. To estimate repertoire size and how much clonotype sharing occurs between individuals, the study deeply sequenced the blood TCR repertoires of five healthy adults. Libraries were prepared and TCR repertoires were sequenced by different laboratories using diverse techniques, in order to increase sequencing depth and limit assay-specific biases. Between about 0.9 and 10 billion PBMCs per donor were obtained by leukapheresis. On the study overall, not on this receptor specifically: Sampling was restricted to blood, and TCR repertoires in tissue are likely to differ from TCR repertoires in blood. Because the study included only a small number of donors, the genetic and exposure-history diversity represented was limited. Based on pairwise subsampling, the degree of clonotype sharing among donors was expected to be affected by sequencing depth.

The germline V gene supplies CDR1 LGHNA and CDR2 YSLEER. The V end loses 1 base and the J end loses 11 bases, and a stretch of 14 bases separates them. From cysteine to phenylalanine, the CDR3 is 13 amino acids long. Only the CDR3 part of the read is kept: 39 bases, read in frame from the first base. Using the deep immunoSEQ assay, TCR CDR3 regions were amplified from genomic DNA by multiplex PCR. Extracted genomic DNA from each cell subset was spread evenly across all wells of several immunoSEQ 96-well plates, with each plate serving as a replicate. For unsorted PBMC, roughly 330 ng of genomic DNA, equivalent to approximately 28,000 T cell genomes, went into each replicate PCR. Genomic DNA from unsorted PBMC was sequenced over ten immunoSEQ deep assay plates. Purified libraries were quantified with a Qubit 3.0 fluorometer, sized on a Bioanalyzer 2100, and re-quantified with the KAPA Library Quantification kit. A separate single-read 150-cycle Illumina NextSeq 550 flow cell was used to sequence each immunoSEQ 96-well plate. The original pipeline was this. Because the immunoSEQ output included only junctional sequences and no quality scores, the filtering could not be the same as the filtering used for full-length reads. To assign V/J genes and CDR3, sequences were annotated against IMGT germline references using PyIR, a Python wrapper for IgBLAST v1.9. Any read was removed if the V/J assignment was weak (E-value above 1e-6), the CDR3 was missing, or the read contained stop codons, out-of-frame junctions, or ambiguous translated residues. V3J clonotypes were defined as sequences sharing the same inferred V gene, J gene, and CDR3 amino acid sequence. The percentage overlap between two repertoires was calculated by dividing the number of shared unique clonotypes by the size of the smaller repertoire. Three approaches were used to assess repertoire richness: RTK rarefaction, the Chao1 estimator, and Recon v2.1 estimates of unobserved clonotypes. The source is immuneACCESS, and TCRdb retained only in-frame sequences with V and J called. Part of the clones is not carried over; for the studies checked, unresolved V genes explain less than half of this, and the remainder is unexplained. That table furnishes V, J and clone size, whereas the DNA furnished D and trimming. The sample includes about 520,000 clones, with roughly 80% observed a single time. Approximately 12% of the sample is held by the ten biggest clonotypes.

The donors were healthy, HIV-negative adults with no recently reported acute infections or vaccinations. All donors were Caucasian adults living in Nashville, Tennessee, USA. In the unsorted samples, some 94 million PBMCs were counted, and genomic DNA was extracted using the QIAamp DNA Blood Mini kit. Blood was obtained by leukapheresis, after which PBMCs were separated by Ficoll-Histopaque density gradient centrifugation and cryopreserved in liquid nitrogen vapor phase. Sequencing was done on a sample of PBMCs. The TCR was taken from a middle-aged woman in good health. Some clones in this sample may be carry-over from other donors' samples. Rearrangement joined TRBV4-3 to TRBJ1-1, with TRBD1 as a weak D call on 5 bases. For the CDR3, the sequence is CASSQGLGGRAFF. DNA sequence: TGCGCCAGCAGCCAAGGCCTGGGGGGTCGCGCTTTCTTT.